This TCR beta chain is drawn from a study of monozygotic twins with cystic fibrosis. Overall study results and limits: Low clonality (median roughly 0.0099) suggested a mostly naive repertoire.

Note on this clone: Antigen: not known.

This CDR3 has 14 amino acids. Trimming took off 3 bases at V and 1 base at J, with 9 bases between the two ends. CDR1 and CDR2 (germline): MNHEY, SMNVEV (reference sequence). TCRdb's table, derived via immunoSEQ multiplex PCR, lists solely in-frame clones and lacks some. The sample has over 25,000 clones, roughly 90% seen once; the top ten hold roughly 0.9%. The clonotype originates from a girl aged 2 to 10 with cystic fibrosis. The chain combines TRBV27 with TRBJ1-2; D gene ambiguous. The sequenced sample was blood. CDR3 DNA sequence: TGTGCCAGCAGTTTCGCAGGCGATAACTATGGCTACACCTTC. It is translated as CASSFAGDNYGYTF.